The source of this T cell receptor (beta chain) is a study of blood T cells in healthy people across ages. Study-level points and caveats: In these data, TCR beta diversity tracked strongly with naive T cell percentage.

Next came a second PCR, run for about 7 to 12 cycles, which used a sample-barcoded 5' primer along with a J-beta primer mix. Every single cDNA molecule received a tag from a template-switch adaptor with 12 random nucleotides. Each CDR3 protein gets one entry after TCRdb re-called the 5' RACE reads with MiXCR. Of 700,000 to 950,000 distinct CDR3 sequences in the sample, 35% to 45% were seen once. Between the trimmed V and J ends, which lost 8 bases and 0 bases, there was a span of 8 bases. The germline gives CDR1 GTSNPN, CDR2 SVGIG (reference sequence). This CDR3 has 13 amino acids. As regards this clonotype: What it binds is not known.

The receptor's source is a woman aged 55-69 years in good health. The source material was blood. The rearrangement joins TRBV30 to TRBJ2-6; D not resolved. This CDR3 is CATDPSGANVLTF. DNA of the CDR3: TGTGCCACCGACCCCTCTGGGGCCAACGTCCTGACTTTC.